This entry concerns a single T cell receptor beta chain. As processed by the authors: Estimated nucleated cell counts came from reference gene primer amplification. Data came from immunoSEQ multiplex PCR; TCRdb stores just in-frame clones and leaves some out. V and J calls and clone size are copied from that table; D and trimming were computed from the DNA. The sample contains roughly 150,000 clones, about nine tenths of which appear only once. J was trimmed by 3 bases and V by 5 bases; bases with no gene match: 4. This CDR3 region has 14 residues. Germline loops: CDR1 SGHTA, CDR2 FQGNSA. The source of the sample is a study of blood T cell repertoires in COVID-19.

The TCR originated in a woman between 40 and 55 years old who had been exposed to COVID-19. The sample was PBMCs or T cells enriched from blood (not recorded which). This sequence joins TRBV7-2 and TRBJ2-7; 10 nucleotides match TRBD2. CDR3: CASSTIAGGYEQYF. The CDR3 DNA is TGTGCCAGCAGCACCATAGCGGGAGGCTACGAGCAGTACTTC. The full variable domain, completed using reference TRBV7-2 and TRBJ2-7, is GAGVSQSPSNKVTEKGKDVELRCDPISGHTALYWYRQSLGQGLEFLIYFQGNSAPDKSGLPSDRFSAERTGGSVSTLTIQRTQQEDSAVYLCASSTIAGGYEQYFGPGTRLTVT.